Listed here are 21 T cell receptor beta chains from one sample, sequenced in a study of T cell responses to AZD1222 COVID-19 vaccine. TCRdb keeps only in-frame clones here, not all; method: immunoSEQ multiplex PCR. Seen here are around 97,000 clones, about nine tenths observed once, and the top ten hold 45%. This sample comprised peripheral blood, obtained on day 0 of AZD1222 vaccination. The receptors originated from an adult in good health.

The genes are TRBV7-2 and TRBJ2-3; unclear D gene. The V gene lost 1 base and the J gene lost 0 bases, with 11 bases spanning the gap. The V gene's germline CDR1 is SGHTA and CDR2 FQGNSA. The CDR3 spans 16 residues. CDR3 nucleotides: TGTGCCAGCAGCTTAGGTCTAGTTGTGAGCACAGATACGCAGTATTTT. Protein: CASSLGLVVSTDTQYF.

The rearrangement links TRBV3-1 (or the pseudogene TRBV3-2) to TRBJ2-7; D might be TRBD1 or TRBD2, each matching 5 bases. Germline V gene sequence: CDR1 LGHDT, CDR2 YNNKEL (reference sequence). V lost 3 bases, J lost 4 bases, and 13 bases lay in between. The CDR3 consists of 14 residues. CDR3 DNA sequence: TGTGCCAGCAGCCAGGGGGTAGCGTTATACGAGCAGTACTTC. This codes for CASSQGVALYEQYF.

This sequence joins TRBV19 and TRBJ2-3; D is uncertain. V dropped 7 bases and J dropped 1 base, with 6 bases sitting between them. Germline CDR1 is LNHDA and CDR2 is SQIVND (reference sequence). CDR3 length: 12 residues. CDR3 nucleotide sequence: TGTGCCAGTACGCCGGGCACAGATACGCAGTATTTT. It is translated as CASTPGTDTQYF. The full variable domain, rest sourced from reference TRBV19 and TRBJ2-3, is DGGITQSPKYLFRKEGQNVTLSCEQNLNHDAMYWYRQDPGQGLRLIYYSQIVNDFQKGDIAEGYSVSREKKESFPLTVTSAQKNPTAFYLCASTPGTDTQYFGPGTRLTVL.

The chain couples TRBV19 to TRBJ2-2; 8 positions agree with TRBD1. The CDR3 totals 20 residues. J lost 2 bases, V lost 3 bases, and 17 bases had no gene match. The germline gives CDR1 LNHDA, CDR2 SQIVND (reference sequence). The CDR3 loop is CASSMNPGQGGMDNTGELFF. The CDR3 DNA follows: TGTGCCAGTAGTATGAATCCAGGACAGGGCGGTATGGATAACACCGGGGAGCTGTTTTTT.

The chain employs TRBV30 and TRBJ1-4, with 8 positions matching TRBD1. The CDR3 spans 14 residues. The V gene's germline CDR1 is GTSNPN and CDR2 SVGIG (reference sequence). The trim removed 5 bases at V and 6 bases at J, leaving 8 bases unmatched. CDR3 protein: CAWDRQGPYEKLFF. The CDR3 region has the DNA TGTGCCTGGGATCGACAGGGGCCCTATGAAAAACTGTTTTTT.

V is TRBV6-5 and J is TRBJ2-2; TRBD2 matches at 10 bases. Germline V lookup: CDR1 MNHEY, CDR2 SVGAGI. Unmatched junction bases numbered 9, after V lost 8 bases and J lost 6 bases. The CDR3 length is 15 residues. CDR3 loop: CASLGKLAGAGELFF. In DNA, the CDR3 is TGTGCCAGCTTAGGAAAGCTAGCGGGAGCCGGGGAGCTGTTTTTT.

This chain uses TRBV28 with TRBJ2-7, with TRBD2 matching over 10 bases. Germline V gives CDR1 MDHEN, CDR2 SYDVKM. Germline trimming cut 2 bases from V and 1 base from J; bases unmatched to any gene: 2. This CDR3 has 15 amino acids. The CDR3 region is CASSLGLAASYEQYF. CDR3 bases: TGTGCCAGCAGTTTAGGACTAGCGGCTTCCTACGAGCAGTACTTC.

The chain links TRBV4-2 to TRBJ2-7; TRBD1 agrees at 7 bases. The germline V gene has CDR1 LGHNA and CDR2 YNFKEQ. The V gene end was trimmed by 2 bases and the J gene end by 1 base; junction bases not matched to a gene: 5. The CDR3 loop spans 15 amino acids. CDR3 region: CASSQRQGVSYEQYF. The CDR3 DNA reads as TGTGCCAGCAGCCAACGGCAGGGGGTTTCCTACGAGCAGTACTTC.

The rearrangement links TRBV12-3 or TRBV12-4 to TRBJ1-5; 7 bases fit TRBD1. This CDR3 region has 13 residues. With 5 bases clipped from V and 5 bases from J, the junction kept 3 bases outside the gene matches. The CDR3 is CASSAGQYQPQHF. DNA of the CDR3: TGTGCCAGCAGTGCGGGACAGTATCAGCCCCAGCATTTT.

This chain joins TRBV6-2 or TRBV6-3 and TRBJ2-7; D remains ambiguous. V shed 2 bases and J shed 3 bases, with 5 bases lying between them. This CDR3 contains 12 residues. The V gene's germline CDR1 is MNHEY and CDR2 SVGEGT. CDR3: CASSYPSYEQYF. The CDR3, as DNA: TGTGCCAGCAGTTACCCCAGCTACGAGCAGTACTTC.

The J gene is TRBJ2-2, the V gene TRBV4-2; D remains unclear. In germline, CDR1 is LGHNA, CDR2 YNFKEQ. V shed 1 base and J shed 5 bases, with 5 bases lying between them. The CDR3 sequence is 13 residues long. As DNA, the CDR3 is TGTGCCAGCAGCCAAGGAGAGACCGGGGAGCTGTTTTTT. Its protein is CASSQGETGELFF.

A note on this clone: The same CDR3 can be traced to other DNA sequences in this sample. The chain employs TRBV18 and TRBJ2-1, with D unresolved. V lost 3 bases to trimming and J lost 6 bases, with 6 bases between them. The length of the CDR3 is 12 residues. Germline V gene data show CDR1 as KGHSH and CDR2 as LQKENI. In nucleotides, the CDR3 is TGTGCCAGCTCACCGCTTACCAATGAGCAGTTCTTC. Translation: CASSPLTNEQFF.

The chain employs TRBV19 and TRBJ1-4; 9 nucleotides align to TRBD1. The length of the CDR3 is 15 residues. The ends lost 6 bases at V and 8 bases at J; junction bases unmatched: 10. From germline, CDR1 is LNHDA and CDR2 SQIVND (reference sequence). The CDR3 reads CASRETGTGYEKLFF. The CDR3 nucleotides read TGTGCCAGTAGGGAAACCGGGACAGGGTACGAAAAACTGTTTTTT.

The CDR3 spells CASSPPGLLGYNEQFF. The CDR3 coding sequence is TGTGCCAGCAGCCCACCGGGACTCCTAGGGTACAATGAGCAGTTCTTC. The rearrangement uses TRBV9 and TRBJ2-1; weak D call: TRBD2 (6 bases). The V gene's germline CDR1 is SGDLS and CDR2 YYNGEE. Trimming took 4 bases from V and 4 from J, leaving 18 bases between them. This CDR3 comprises 16 residues.

The chain uses TRBV14 and TRBJ2-7; D not certain. Trimming shortened V by 1 base and J by 6 bases, and 10 bases separated the two germline ends. CDR1 and CDR2 (germline): SGHDN, FVKESK. The CDR3 extends over 13 amino acids. The CDR3 here is CASSQVGLGEQYF. CDR3 DNA sequence: TGTGCCAGCAGCCAAGTGGGCTTGGGCGAGCAGTACTTC.

The chain joins TRBV6-5 to TRBJ2-2; D remains unclear. The CDR3 runs 14 residues. Germline V gene sequence: CDR1 MNHEY, CDR2 SVGAGI. With 9 bases removed from V and 5 bases from J, the gap between germline ends came to 16 bases. The DNA of the CDR3 is TGTGCCAGTCGTCCGCGCCTCGGGACCGGGGAGCTGTTTTTT. Translated: CASRPRLGTGELFF.

The chain links TRBV7-2 to TRBJ2-7; 9 bases agree with TRBD1. V lost 1 base and J lost 3; bases outside the gene matches: 4. The germline V gene encodes CDR1 SGHTA and CDR2 FQGNSA. The CDR3 sequence is 15 residues long. CDR3 nucleotides: TGTGCCAGCAGCTTAGAACCGGGACAGGGCTACGAGCAGTACTTC. This translates into CASSLEPGQGYEQYF.

The genes are TRBV19 and TRBJ2-7; the D is unclear. Germline assignment: CDR1 LNHDA and CDR2 SQIVND (reference sequence). Trimming cost V 2 bases and J 3 bases, with 8 bases left between them. CDR3 length equals 13 residues. The CDR3 DNA sequence: TGTGCCAGTAGTATATCACCTAGCTACGAGCAGTACTTC. Residues: CASSISPSYEQYF.

The V call is TRBV15, the J call TRBJ2-1; 11 bases line up with TRBD1. Trimming cost V 3 bases and J 8 bases; bases outside gene matches: 9. The length of the CDR3 is 16 residues. Germline CDR1 is LNHNV and CDR2 is YYDKDF (reference sequence). The CDR3: CATSSDGQGAWYEQFF. DNA of the CDR3: TGTGCCACCAGCAGCGATGGACAGGGGGCTTGGTATGAGCAGTTCTTC.

The chain combines TRBV29-1 with TRBJ2-7, with 7 bases aligning to TRBD2. The CDR3 has 13 amino acids. Per germline, CDR1 SQVTM and CDR2 ANQGSEA. The CDR3: CSALNGGSYEQYF. The CDR3 coding sequence is TGCAGTGCCCTAAACGGGGGGTCCTACGAGCAGTACTTC.

The chain has TRBV5-1 and TRBJ1-1; perhaps TRBD1 as D (5 bases). The CDR3 is made up of 14 amino acids. In germline, CDR1 is SGHRS, CDR2 YFSETQ. Trimming shortened V by 3 bases and J by 1 base, and 10 bases separated the two germline ends. The CDR3 DNA follows: TGCGCCAGCAGCTGGGACGGAGGGAACACTGAAGCTTTCTTT. It encodes CASSWDGGNTEAFF.